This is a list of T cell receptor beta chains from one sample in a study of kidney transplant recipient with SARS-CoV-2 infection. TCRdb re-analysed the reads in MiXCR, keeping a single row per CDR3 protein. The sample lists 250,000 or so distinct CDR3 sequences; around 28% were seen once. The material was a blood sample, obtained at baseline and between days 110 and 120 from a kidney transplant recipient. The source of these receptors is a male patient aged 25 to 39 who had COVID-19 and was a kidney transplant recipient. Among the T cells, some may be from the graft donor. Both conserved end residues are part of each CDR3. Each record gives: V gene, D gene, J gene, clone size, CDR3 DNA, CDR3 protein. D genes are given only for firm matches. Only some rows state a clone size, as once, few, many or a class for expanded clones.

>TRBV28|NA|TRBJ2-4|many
TGTGCCAGCAGGGCCCCCGGGACGTTAGCCAAAAACATTCAGTACTTC
CASRAPGTLAKNIQYF
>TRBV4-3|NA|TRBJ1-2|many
TGCGCCAGCAGCCTCCGTCCAGGACGTCGAAAGACCTATGGCTACACCTTC
CASSLRPGRRKTYGYTF
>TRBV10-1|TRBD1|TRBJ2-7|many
TGCGCCAGCAGTGAGTATAGCGGACAGGGGGCTTCCGAGCAGTACTTC
CASSEYSGQGASEQYF
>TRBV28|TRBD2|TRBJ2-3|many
TGTGCCAGCAGTTCCCCCAATAGCGGGAGGGGGGATACGCAGTATTTT
CASSSPNSGRGDTQYF
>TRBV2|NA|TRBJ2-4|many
TGTGCCAGCAGTAGGAAGGACACGGGCGAATACTTC
CASSRKDTGEYF
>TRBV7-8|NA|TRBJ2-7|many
TGTGCCAGCAGCCCGGGTTTATCCTCCTACGAGCAGTACTTC
CASSPGLSSYEQYF
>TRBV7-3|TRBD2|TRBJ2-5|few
TGTGCCAGCAGCTTAGGTCTAAGGGAGGGGCAAGAGACCCAGTACTTC
CASSLGLREGQETQYF
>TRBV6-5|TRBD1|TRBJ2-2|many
TGTGCCAGCAGACCCAGACAGGGGGACACCGGGGAGCTGTTTTTT
CASRPRQGDTGELFF
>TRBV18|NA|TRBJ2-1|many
TGTGCCAGCTCACCTCTGCCTTTAGGACAGTACTACAATGAGCAGTTCTTC
CASSPLPLGQYYNEQFF
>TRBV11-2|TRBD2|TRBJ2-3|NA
TGTGCCAGCAGCTTAGAACTAGTGGGAGGGATTAAGAATACGCAGTATTTT
CASSLELVGGIKNTQYF
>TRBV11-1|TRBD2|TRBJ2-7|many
TGTGCCAGCAGCCGATTAGCGGGAGGGTCCGCCTACGAGCAGTACTTC
CASSRLAGGSAYEQYF
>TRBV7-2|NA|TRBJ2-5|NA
TGTGCCAGCAAGAAGACCGGGGCCCTCGAGAGGGGGGAGACCCAGTACTTC
CASKKTGALERGETQYF
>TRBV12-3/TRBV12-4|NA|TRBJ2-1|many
TGTGCCAGCAGTTTACTTGGGACACCTGCGAATGAGCAGTTCTTC
CASSLLGTPANEQFF
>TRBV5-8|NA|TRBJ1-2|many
TGTGCCAGCCTATATTCTCATCCACGAAAGACCTATGGCTACACCTTC
CASLYSHPRKTYGYTF
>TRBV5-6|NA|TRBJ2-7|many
TGTGCCAGCAGCTTGGGCCAGAACTACGAGCAGTACTTC
CASSLGQNYEQYF
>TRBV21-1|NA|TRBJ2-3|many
TGTGCCAGCAGCGGACGAATAGCTACAGTCATGCAAGATACGCAGTATTTT
CASSGRIATVMQDTQYF
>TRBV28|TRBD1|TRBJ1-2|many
TGTGCCAGCACCCAGACAGGGAACTTCTATGGCTACACCTTC
CASTQTGNFYGYTF
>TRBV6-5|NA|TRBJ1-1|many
TGTGCCAGCAGTTACGGCGGGTCGGACACTGAAGCTTTCTTT
CASSYGGSDTEAFF
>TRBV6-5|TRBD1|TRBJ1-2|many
TGTGCCAGCAGAGACAGGGTCCCCTATGGCTACACCTTC
CASRDRVPYGYTF
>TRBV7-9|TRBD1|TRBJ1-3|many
TGTGCCAGCAGCTCGGACAGGGGTAATCTTGGGACCATATATTTT
CASSSDRGNLGTIYF
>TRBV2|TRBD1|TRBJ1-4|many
TGTGCCAGCAGTGAAGAAAGGACAGGGGATGGAAAACTGTTTTTT
CASSEERTGDGKLFF
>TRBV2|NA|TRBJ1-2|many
TGTGCCAGCAGTGGGGGACCTAACTATGGCTACACCTTC
CASSGGPNYGYTF
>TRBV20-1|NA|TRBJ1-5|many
TGCAGTGCTAGGCCCGGTCAGACCTACAATCAGCCCCAGCATTTT
CSARPGQTYNQPQHF
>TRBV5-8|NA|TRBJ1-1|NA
TGTGCCCGCGGCTTGGACCAGGGGTACACTGAAGCTTTCTTT
CARGLDQGYTEAFF
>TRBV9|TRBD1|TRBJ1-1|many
TGTGCCAGCAGCGCACGAGAGGGACAGTACACTGAAGCTTTCTTT
CASSAREGQYTEAFF
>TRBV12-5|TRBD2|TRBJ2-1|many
TGTGCTAGTGGTTTGGTTTTAGCGGGGGGGAATGAGCAGTTCTTC
CASGLVLAGGNEQFF
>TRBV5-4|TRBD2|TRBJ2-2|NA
TGTGCCAGCAGCACGGGACTAGCGAGGGGAGCCGGGGAGCTGTTTTTT
CASSTGLARGAGELFF
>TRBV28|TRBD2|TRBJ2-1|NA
TGTGCCAGCACGACTAGCGGGAGACGTCATGAGCAGTTCTTC
CASTTSGRRHEQFF
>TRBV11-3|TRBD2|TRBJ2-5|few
TGTGCCAGCAGCTCCTGGGGCGGGGGGGCGGAGACCCAGTACTTC
CASSSWGGGAETQYF
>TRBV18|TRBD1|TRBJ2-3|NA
TGTGCCAGCTCACACAGGGGGACAGATACGCAGTATTTT
CASSHRGTDTQYF
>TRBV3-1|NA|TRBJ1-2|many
TGTGCCAGCAGCGCGATAGACACCCTTCGAAAGACCTATGGCTACACCTTC
CASSAIDTLRKTYGYTF
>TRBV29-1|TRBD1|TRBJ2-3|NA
TGCAGCGTCGGGACAGGGGAAAAGGCAGATACGCAGTATTTT
CSVGTGEKADTQYF
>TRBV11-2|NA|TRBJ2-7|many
TGTGCCAGCAGCATGGGGGCAGGGTCATCCTACGAGCAGTACTTC
CASSMGAGSSYEQYF
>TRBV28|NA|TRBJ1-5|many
TGTGCCAGCAGTCCCTGGACGGGAACGGGCAATCAGCCCCAGCATTTT
CASSPWTGTGNQPQHF
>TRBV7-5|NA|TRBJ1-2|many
NA
CISVPEYYNEVGKTYGYTF
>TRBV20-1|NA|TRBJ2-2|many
TGCAGTGCTCCTACGGTTAACACCGGGGAGCTGTTTTTT
CSAPTVNTGELFF
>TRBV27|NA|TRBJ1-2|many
TGTGCCAGGACCTTCACAGGGAAGGAGATCCCTGGGAGGGGCTACACCTTC
CARTFTGKEIPGRGYTF
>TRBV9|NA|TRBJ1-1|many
TGTGCCAGCAGCGGAGAATTGAACACTGAAGCTTTCTTT
CASSGELNTEAFF
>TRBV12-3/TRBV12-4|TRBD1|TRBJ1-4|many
TGTGCCAGCAGTTTGACAGGGGCCGGGGAAAAACTGTTTTTT
CASSLTGAGEKLFF
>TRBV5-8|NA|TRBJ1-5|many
TGTGCCAGCAGCTTGTGGGATCAGCCCCAGCATTTT
CASSLWDQPQHF
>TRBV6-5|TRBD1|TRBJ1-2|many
TGTGCCACAAAACAGGGGGCCTTGGATGGCTACACCTTC
CATKQGALDGYTF
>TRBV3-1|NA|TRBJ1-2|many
TGTGCCAGCAGCACACGAAACACCCTTCGAAAGACCTATGGCTACACCTTC
CASSTRNTLRKTYGYTF
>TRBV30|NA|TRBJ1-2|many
TGTGCCTGGGGCGGCGTGCGTTATAGAAAGACCTATGGCTACACCTTC
CAWGGVRYRKTYGYTF
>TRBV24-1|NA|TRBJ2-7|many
TGTGCCACCTCCGACCTAGGCTACGAGCAGTACTTC
CATSDLGYEQYF
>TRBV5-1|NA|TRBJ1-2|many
TGCGCCAGCAGCCCGGATGGGTCTAACTATGGCTACACCTTC
CASSPDGSNYGYTF
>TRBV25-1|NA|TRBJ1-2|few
TGTGCCAGCAGTCAACTGAGAGAACTGGGAAAGACCTATGGCTACACCTTC
CASSQLRELGKTYGYTF
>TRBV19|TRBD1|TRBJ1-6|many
TGTGCCAGTAGGAGGGACAGGGGAAATTCACCCCTCCACTTT
CASRRDRGNSPLHF
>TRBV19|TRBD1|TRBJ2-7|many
TGTGCCAGTAGTCCAGGGACAGGGGTCACCTACGAGCAGTACTTC
CASSPGTGVTYEQYF
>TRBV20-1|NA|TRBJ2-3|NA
TGCAGTGCCCCCGACCCCGTCGGAGGAGGCACAGATACGCAGTATTTT
CSAPDPVGGGTDTQYF
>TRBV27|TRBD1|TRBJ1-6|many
TGTGCCAGCAGTTTCGGGACAGGATCACCCCTCCACTTT
CASSFGTGSPLHF
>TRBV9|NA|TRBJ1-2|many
TGTGCCAGCGTACACCCGTACTCAAGAAAGACCTATGGCTACACCTTC
CASVHPYSRKTYGYTF
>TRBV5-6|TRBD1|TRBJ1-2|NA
TGTGCCAGCAGCTCCAGGGACAGGCCAGGGGGCGGCTACACCTTC
CASSSRDRPGGGYTF
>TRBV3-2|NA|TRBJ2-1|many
TGTGCCAGCAGCCAAGTCGGAAATAACGAGTTCTTC
CASSQVGNNEFF
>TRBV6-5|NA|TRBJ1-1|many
TGTGCCAGCAGTTACTCGTTGACTGCGAACACTGAAGCTTTCTTT
CASSYSLTANTEAFF
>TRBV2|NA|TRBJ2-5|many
TGTGCCAGCAGTGAACCTGGGAGGGGGGGCATTAAGACCCAGTACTTC
CASSEPGRGGIKTQYF
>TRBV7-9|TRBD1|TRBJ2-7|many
TGTGCCAGCAGCTCCTCGGACAGGGGTTTCTACGAGCAGTACTTC
CASSSSDRGFYEQYF
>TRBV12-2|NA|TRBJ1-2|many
TGTGCAAGTCGCCAGCACCAGACTCCACGAAAGACCTATGGCTACACCTTC
CASRQHQTPRKTYGYTF
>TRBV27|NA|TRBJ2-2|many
TGTGCCAGCAGTTTTGGGCGGGGTTATGGAAGGCACACCGGGGAGCTGTTTTTT
CASSFGRGYGRHTGELFF
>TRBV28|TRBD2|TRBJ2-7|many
TGTGCCAGCAGCCTGGCGGGGACTAGTCTCTACGAGCAGTACTTC
CASSLAGTSLYEQYF